A single T cell receptor (beta chain) is shown here with its context. What it binds is unknown. V lost 8 bases, J lost 4 bases, and 26 bases lay in between. Germline loops: CDR1 MNHNS, CDR2 SASEGT. The CDR3 has 17 residues. No cell sorting was done before RNA was extracted from the tissue. Distant lung tissue was collected more than 3 cm away from the tumor edge. Three rounds of nested PCR, following a modified ARM-PCR protocol, produced the TCRbeta library. TCRdb re-called the multiplex PCR reads through MiXCR, storing one row per CDR3 protein. This sample carries some 100,000 distinct CDR3 sequences, 80% of them seen once, and the ten largest clones take about 31%. This entry comes from a study of tumor and adjacent non-tumor tissue in lung cancer. Study-wide background: There were around 11 adenocarcinoma, a couple of squamous cell carcinoma and 1 small cell lung cancer cases. Stage I to III disease affected ten to eleven men and about 5 women aged roughly 31 to 80. Study conclusions and caveats: Tumor tissue had significantly higher TCR diversity than normal lung.

The material sequenced was distant non-tumor lung tissue. The V call is TRBV6-1, the J call TRBJ1-1; D possibly corresponds to TRBD1 (6 bases). The receptor's source is a man aged 60 to 69 with small cell lung cancer. CDR3 residues: CASGGGTTRTESTEAFF. In DNA form, the CDR3 reads TGTGCCAGCGGTGGCGGGACCACCCGGACAGAAAGCACTGAAGCTTTCTTT.